These 7 T cell receptor beta chains were sequenced from one sample in a study of T-cell reconstitution after alpha-beta-depleted transplantation in children. Unique molecular identifiers were built into the TCRbeta library. In TCRdb, the PCR reads were re-called with MiXCR into one record per CDR3 protein. The data contain hundreds of thousands of distinct CDR3 sequences, over 15% of them singletons. Sample: PBMCs from the stem cell graft donor, taken from the stem cell graft. These receptors were obtained from a human donor who donated a stem cell graft to a child with acute myeloid leukemia.

This clonotype was recorded a few times. V usage is TRBV5-1 and J usage is TRBJ2-4; a weak D match, TRBD1 (6 bases). V dropped 3 bases and J dropped 1 base, with 8 bases sitting between them. This CDR3 comprises 14 residues. Germline V gene sequence: CDR1 SGHRS, CDR2 YFSETQ. CDR3 region: CASSSDRAKNIQYF. The CDR3 DNA is TGCGCCAGCAGCTCCGACAGGGCCAAAAACATTCAGTACTTC.

At least ten counts were recorded for this clonotype. The CDR3 DNA sequence: TGCAGTGCTAGAGATGCGACAGTACGAGGCTACACCTTC. Amino acid sequence: CSARDATVRGYTF. V is TRBV20-1 and J is TRBJ1-2, with TRBD1 as a possible D gene (5 bases). The V gene's germline CDR1 is DFQATT and CDR2 SNEGSKA (reference sequence). V shed 0 bases and J shed 8 bases, with 13 bases lying between them. The CDR3 is 13 residues long.

There are many counts of this clonotype. The J gene is TRBJ2-1, the V gene TRBV20-1, with 12 bases identical to TRBD2. V shed 5 bases and J 2 bases; nucleotides not matched to a gene: 4. Germline V gene data show CDR1 as DFQATT and CDR2 as SNEGSKA (reference sequence). This CDR3 contains 15 residues. CDR3 sequence reads: CSAVGLAGTYNEQFF. The CDR3 DNA is TGCAGTGCTGTCGGACTAGCGGGGACCTACAATGAGCAGTTCTTC.

The chain is built from TRBV5-1 and TRBJ2-3; the match to TRBD2 covers 9 bases. The CDR3 covers 17 residues. V shed 0 bases, J shed 1 base, and the junction held 6 bases outside the gene matches. Germline assignment: CDR1 SGHRS and CDR2 YFSETQ. CDR3 loop: CASSLAPSGDRTDTQYF. In DNA, the CDR3 is TGCGCCAGCAGCTTGGCGCCTAGCGGGGACCGCACAGATACGCAGTATTTT.

In this sample, this clonotype turned up many times. The rearrangement joins TRBV6-1 to TRBJ1-2; D not resolved. The V and J ends lost 6 bases and 2 bases respectively, with 10 bases between them. This CDR3 has 13 residues. Per the germline V gene, CDR1 is MNHNS and CDR2 is SASEGT. CDR3 in amino acids: CASSEGGNYGYTF. Here the CDR3 DNA reads TGTGCCAGCAGCGAGGGAGGGAACTATGGCTACACCTTC.

The chain combines TRBV15 with TRBJ2-3; D not resolved. The CDR3 is 14 residues long. Per the germline V gene, CDR1 is LNHNV and CDR2 is YYDKDF (reference sequence). With 0 bases removed from V and 0 bases from J, the gap between germline ends came to 4 bases. The CDR3 region is CATSRDQSTDTQYF. CDR3 bases: TGTGCCACCAGCAGAGATCAAAGCACAGATACGCAGTATTTT.

This clonotype was counted at least ten times. The chain is built from TRBV12-3 or TRBV12-4 and TRBJ1-5; the D is unclear. Trimming shortened V by 2 bases and J by 5 bases, and 10 bases separated the two germline ends. The CDR3 has 14 residues. The CDR3 DNA reads as TGTGCCAGCAGTTTATGGGGATCCGATCAGCCCCAGCATTTT. It specifies CASSLWGSDQPQHF.